These T cell receptor beta chains were read from a single sample in a study of blood T cell repertoires in COVID-19. TCRdb's table, derived via immunoSEQ multiplex PCR, lists solely in-frame clones and lacks some. The sample has about 410,000 clones, roughly 87% seen once. Sequencing used PBMCs or T cells enriched from blood (not recorded which). The receptors derive from a man between 18 and 35 years old who had recovered from COVID-19. CDR3s include the opening cysteine and the closing phenylalanine or tryptophan. Each record gives: clone size, J gene, D gene, V gene, CDR3 protein, CDR3 DNA. The D gene is left open where the match is weak. The size entry is marked missing in some rows and otherwise reads once, few, many or a size class.

clone size: once; J gene: TRBJ1-2; D gene: NA; V gene: TRBV5-1; CDR3 protein: CASSQGALQNYGYTF; CDR3 DNA: TGCGCCAGCAGCCAGGGCGCACTCCAAAACTATGGCTACACCTTC
clone size: NA; J gene: TRBJ2-5; D gene: TRBD2; V gene: TRBV5-1; CDR3 protein: CASGGGTSWRETQYF; CDR3 DNA: TGCGCCAGCGGGGGAGGGACTAGCTGGAGGGAGACCCAGTACTTC
clone size: NA; J gene: TRBJ1-4; D gene: NA; V gene: TRBV30; CDR3 protein: CAWSGHTAAEKLFF; CDR3 DNA: TGTGCCTGGAGTGGGCACACGGCGGCTGAAAAACTGTTTTTT
clone size: NA; J gene: TRBJ2-7; D gene: TRBD1; V gene: TRBV9; CDR3 protein: CASSVRQGPSLYEQYF; CDR3 DNA: TGTGCCAGCAGCGTTAGACAGGGGCCCTCCCTCTACGAGCAGTACTTC
clone size: NA; J gene: TRBJ1-2; D gene: NA; V gene: TRBV6-5; CDR3 protein: CASSPRGTEGYTF; CDR3 DNA: TGTGCCAGCAGTCCCCGGGGAACCGAGGGCTACACCTTC
clone size: NA; J gene: TRBJ1-2; D gene: NA; V gene: TRBV6-1; CDR3 protein: CASSFGRGADYGYTF; CDR3 DNA: TGTGCCAGCAGTTTTGGCAGGGGCGCGGACTATGGCTACACCTTC
clone size: NA; J gene: TRBJ2-1; D gene: TRBD1; V gene: TRBV3-1/TRBV3-2; CDR3 protein: CASSQTRTGRNEQFF; CDR3 DNA: TGTGCCAGCAGCCAAACCCGGACAGGTCGAAATGAGCAGTTCTTC
clone size: NA; J gene: TRBJ1-2; D gene: NA; V gene: TRBV5-6; CDR3 protein: CASSWTGGSYGYTF; CDR3 DNA: TGTGCCAGCAGCTGGACGGGAGGTTCCTATGGCTACACCTTC
clone size: few; J gene: TRBJ1-5; D gene: NA; V gene: TRBV30; CDR3 protein: CAWTGGMGSNQPQHF; CDR3 DNA: TGTGCCTGGACTGGAGGAATGGGGAGCAATCAGCCCCAGCATTTT
clone size: NA; J gene: TRBJ1-1; D gene: NA; V gene: TRBV28; CDR3 protein: CASSSPTVMAFF; CDR3 DNA: TGTGCCAGCAGTTCCCCCACGGTTATGGCTTTCTTT
clone size: NA; J gene: TRBJ2-1; D gene: TRBD2; V gene: TRBV29-1; CDR3 protein: CSVTSGGDNEQFF; CDR3 DNA: TGCAGCGTTACTAGCGGAGGGGACAATGAGCAGTTCTTC
clone size: NA; J gene: TRBJ1-5; D gene: NA; V gene: TRBV3-1/TRBV3-2; CDR3 protein: CASGTTGGVQPQHF; CDR3 DNA: TGTGCCAGCGGCACGACAGGTGGAGTTCAGCCCCAGCATTTT
clone size: NA; J gene: TRBJ1-4; D gene: NA; V gene: TRBV11-2; CDR3 protein: CASSLGAPAREKLFF; CDR3 DNA: TGTGCCAGCAGCTTAGGGGCACCCGCGAGAGAAAAACTGTTTTTT
clone size: NA; J gene: TRBJ1-2; D gene: NA; V gene: TRBV6-6; CDR3 protein: CASTPGRSGGYTF; CDR3 DNA: TGTGCCAGCACCCCAGGGAGGTCGGGTGGCTACACCTTC
clone size: NA; J gene: TRBJ1-6; D gene: NA; V gene: TRBV7-2; CDR3 protein: CASSLVADSPLHF; CDR3 DNA: TGTGCCAGCAGCTTAGTGGCGGATTCACCCCTCCACTTT
clone size: NA; J gene: TRBJ2-7; D gene: TRBD2; V gene: TRBV27; CDR3 protein: CASTSKRAGGPTEQYF; CDR3 DNA: TGTGCCAGCACTTCGAAACGGGCGGGAGGGCCGACCGAGCAGTACTTC
clone size: NA; J gene: TRBJ1-6; D gene: TRBD1; V gene: TRBV3-1/TRBV3-2; CDR3 protein: CASSQEQGVSPLHF; CDR3 DNA: TGTGCCAGCAGCCAAGAACAGGGGGTCTCACCCCTCCACTTT
clone size: NA; J gene: TRBJ1-1; D gene: NA; V gene: TRBV3-1/TRBV3-2; CDR3 protein: CASSQRDREAFF; CDR3 DNA: TGTGCCAGCAGCCAGCGGGACCGCGAAGCTTTCTTT
clone size: NA; J gene: TRBJ1-2; D gene: NA; V gene: TRBV2; CDR3 protein: CASSDRGFGYTF; CDR3 DNA: TGTGCCAGCAGTGACAGGGGCTTTGGCTACACCTTC
clone size: NA; J gene: TRBJ1-5; D gene: TRBD1; V gene: TRBV27; CDR3 protein: CASSPTDRGRNQPQHF; CDR3 DNA: TGTGCCAGCAGTCCAACGGACAGGGGGCGAAATCAGCCCCAGCATTTT
clone size: NA; J gene: TRBJ1-5; D gene: NA; V gene: TRBV6-1; CDR3 protein: CASSEWELLSNQPQHF; CDR3 DNA: TGTGCCAGCAGTGAGTGGGAGCTTTTGAGCAATCAGCCCCAGCATTTT
clone size: NA; J gene: TRBJ2-3; D gene: TRBD2; V gene: TRBV28; CDR3 protein: CASSGLADTQYF; CDR3 DNA: TGTGCCAGCAGCGGACTAGCAGATACGCAGTATTTT
clone size: NA; J gene: TRBJ2-3; D gene: TRBD1; V gene: TRBV19; CDR3 protein: CASSQGQKGSDTQYF; CDR3 DNA: TGTGCCAGTAGTCAGGGACAGAAGGGTTCAGATACGCAGTATTTT
clone size: NA; J gene: TRBJ2-2; D gene: TRBD2; V gene: TRBV4-1; CDR3 protein: CASSPYGLAGTGELFF; CDR3 DNA: TGCGCCAGCAGCCCCTACGGACTAGCGGGCACCGGGGAGCTGTTTTTT
clone size: NA; J gene: TRBJ2-6; D gene: TRBD1; V gene: TRBV19; CDR3 protein: CASSTNERGPGANVLTF; CDR3 DNA: TGTGCCAGTAGTACCAACGAGAGGGGGCCTGGGGCCAACGTCCTGACTTTC
clone size: once; J gene: TRBJ2-1; D gene: NA; V gene: TRBV2; CDR3 protein: CASTVGGSYNEQFF; CDR3 DNA: TGTGCCAGCACCGTAGGGGGCTCCTACAATGAGCAGTTCTTC
clone size: few; J gene: TRBJ1-3; D gene: NA; V gene: TRBV9; CDR3 protein: CASSVGAGAHGNTIYF; CDR3 DNA: TGTGCCAGCAGCGTAGGAGCAGGGGCCCATGGAAACACCATATATTTT
clone size: NA; J gene: TRBJ1-5; D gene: NA; V gene: TRBV10-2; CDR3 protein: CASSEIGEGQPQHF; CDR3 DNA: TGCGCCAGCAGTGAAATTGGGGAGGGGCAGCCCCAGCATTTT
clone size: once; J gene: TRBJ1-2; D gene: NA; V gene: TRBV6-1; CDR3 protein: CASSEEEGSNYGYTF; CDR3 DNA: TGTGCCAGCAGTGAAGAAGAGGGATCTAACTATGGCTACACCTTC
clone size: NA; J gene: TRBJ1-6; D gene: NA; V gene: TRBV7-3; CDR3 protein: CASSLSGNNSPLHF; CDR3 DNA: TGTGCCAGCAGCTTGTCCGGGAATAATTCACCCCTCCACTTT
clone size: once; J gene: TRBJ1-2; D gene: TRBD1; V gene: TRBV4-1; CDR3 protein: CASSQEGPTGGGWGYTF; CDR3 DNA: TGCGCCAGCAGCCAAGAAGGTCCTACAGGGGGCGGCTGGGGCTACACCTTC
clone size: NA; J gene: TRBJ1-1; D gene: NA; V gene: TRBV29-1; CDR3 protein: CSVGWGGVGTEAFF; CDR3 DNA: TGCAGCGTTGGGTGGGGGGGCGTCGGCACTGAAGCTTTCTTT
clone size: NA; J gene: TRBJ2-6; D gene: TRBD1; V gene: TRBV9; CDR3 protein: CASSLDREWSGANVLTF; CDR3 DNA: TGTGCCAGCAGCCTGGACAGGGAGTGGAGTGGGGCCAACGTCCTGACTTTC
clone size: NA; J gene: TRBJ2-1; D gene: TRBD2; V gene: TRBV11-2; CDR3 protein: CASSLGLAGVRSGHEQFF; CDR3 DNA: TGTGCCAGCAGCCTGGGACTAGCGGGAGTAAGGTCAGGTCATGAGCAGTTCTTC
clone size: NA; J gene: TRBJ1-6; D gene: NA; V gene: TRBV5-6; CDR3 protein: CASSLLRGGSPLHF; CDR3 DNA: TGTGCCAGCAGCTTATTACGCGGTGGATCACCCCTCCACTTT
clone size: NA; J gene: TRBJ1-4; D gene: NA; V gene: TRBV12-3/TRBV12-4; CDR3 protein: CASSSSREKLFF; CDR3 DNA: TGTGCCAGCAGTTCCAGTCGTGAAAAACTGTTTTTT
clone size: NA; J gene: TRBJ1-1; D gene: NA; V gene: TRBV5-1; CDR3 protein: CASSLEGSGNTEAFF; CDR3 DNA: TGCGCCAGCAGCTTGGAGGGGTCCGGGAACACTGAAGCTTTCTTT
clone size: few; J gene: TRBJ2-7; D gene: TRBD1; V gene: TRBV18; CDR3 protein: CASSPSGTGGNEQYF; CDR3 DNA: TGTGCCAGCTCGCCAAGCGGGACAGGGGGCAACGAGCAGTACTTC
clone size: NA; J gene: TRBJ1-1; D gene: NA; V gene: TRBV28; CDR3 protein: CASSNPGTNEAFF; CDR3 DNA: TGTGCCAGCAGTAACCCCGGGACAAATGAAGCTTTCTTT
clone size: NA; J gene: TRBJ1-5; D gene: NA; V gene: TRBV6-1; CDR3 protein: CASSETAVGPQHF; CDR3 DNA: TGTGCCAGCAGTGAGACAGCCGTTGGGCCCCAGCATTTT
clone size: NA; J gene: TRBJ1-5; D gene: TRBD1; V gene: TRBV6-5; CDR3 protein: CASSRDRAYNQPQHF; CDR3 DNA: TGTGCCAGCAGCCGGGACAGAGCGTACAATCAGCCCCAGCATTTT
clone size: NA; J gene: TRBJ2-5; D gene: NA; V gene: TRBV6-2/TRBV6-3; CDR3 protein: CASSPEDPETQYF; CDR3 DNA: TGTGCCAGCAGCCCCGAGGATCCGGAGACCCAGTACTTC
clone size: NA; J gene: TRBJ1-6; D gene: NA; V gene: TRBV18; CDR3 protein: CASSPADGANSPLHF; CDR3 DNA: TGTGCCAGCTCACCAGCGGATGGGGCGAATTCACCCCTCCACTTT
clone size: NA; J gene: TRBJ1-1; D gene: NA; V gene: TRBV5-4; CDR3 protein: CAIRQTMNTEAFF; CDR3 DNA: TGTGCCATTAGACAGACAATGAACACTGAAGCTTTCTTT
clone size: NA; J gene: TRBJ1-2; D gene: TRBD1; V gene: TRBV5-4; CDR3 protein: CASSFRTGGYTF; CDR3 DNA: TGTGCCAGCAGCTTCCGGACAGGAGGCTACACCTTC
clone size: NA; J gene: TRBJ2-3; D gene: TRBD2; V gene: TRBV9; CDR3 protein: CASSPIGSGVGTDTQYF; CDR3 DNA: TGTGCCAGCAGCCCCATCGGTAGCGGGGTGGGGACAGATACGCAGTATTTT
clone size: NA; J gene: TRBJ2-1; D gene: NA; V gene: TRBV24-1; CDR3 protein: CATSALGTYNEQFF; CDR3 DNA: TGTGCCACCAGTGCCCTAGGAACGTACAATGAGCAGTTCTTC
clone size: NA; J gene: TRBJ2-1; D gene: NA; V gene: TRBV9; CDR3 protein: CASSPDRGGYNEQFF; CDR3 DNA: TGTGCCAGCAGCCCCGACCGCGGAGGCTACAATGAGCAGTTCTTC
clone size: NA; J gene: TRBJ1-1; D gene: NA; V gene: TRBV11-3; CDR3 protein: CASFGESGEAFF; CDR3 DNA: TGTGCCAGCTTCGGGGAGAGCGGTGAAGCTTTCTTT
clone size: NA; J gene: TRBJ2-7; D gene: NA; V gene: TRBV18; CDR3 protein: CASSPTADEQYF; CDR3 DNA: TGTGCCAGCTCACCTACTGCGGACGAGCAGTACTTC
clone size: NA; J gene: TRBJ2-7; D gene: TRBD2; V gene: TRBV6-4; CDR3 protein: CASSEAGGSYEQYF; CDR3 DNA: TGTGCCAGCAGTGAAGCGGGAGGTTCCTACGAGCAGTACTTC
clone size: once; J gene: TRBJ1-1; D gene: TRBD1; V gene: TRBV12-5; CDR3 protein: CASGPGYKLQGAQDTEAFF; CDR3 DNA: TGTGCTAGTGGTCCCGGCTATAAATTACAGGGGGCGCAGGACACTGAAGCTTTCTTT
clone size: once; J gene: TRBJ1-1; D gene: TRBD1; V gene: TRBV10-3; CDR3 protein: CAITQGGTEAFF; CDR3 DNA: TGTGCCATCACACAGGGGGGCACTGAAGCTTTCTTT
clone size: NA; J gene: TRBJ2-1; D gene: TRBD2; V gene: TRBV4-1; CDR3 protein: CASSQELAGYREQFF; CDR3 DNA: TGCGCCAGCAGCCAAGAGCTAGCGGGATATCGTGAGCAGTTCTTC
clone size: NA; J gene: TRBJ2-1; D gene: NA; V gene: TRBV9; CDR3 protein: CASSPRQSSSYNEQFF; CDR3 DNA: TGTGCCAGCAGCCCCAGACAATCCAGCTCCTACAATGAGCAGTTCTTC
clone size: NA; J gene: TRBJ2-3; D gene: TRBD2; V gene: TRBV9; CDR3 protein: CASKRTSEVTDTQYF; CDR3 DNA: TGTGCCAGTAAAAGGACTAGCGAGGTCACAGATACGCAGTATTTT
clone size: NA; J gene: TRBJ2-5; D gene: NA; V gene: TRBV12-3/TRBV12-4; CDR3 protein: CASSSKETQYF; CDR3 DNA: TGTGCCAGCAGTTCAAAAGAGACCCAGTACTTC
clone size: few; J gene: TRBJ1-2; D gene: NA; V gene: TRBV29-1; CDR3 protein: CSVEETGFRNYGYTF; CDR3 DNA: TGCAGCGTTGAGGAAACAGGGTTTAGAAACTATGGCTACACCTTC
clone size: NA; J gene: TRBJ1-5; D gene: NA; V gene: TRBV24-1; CDR3 protein: CATSDQCQPQHF; CDR3 DNA: TGTGCCACCAGTGACCAGTGTCAGCCCCAGCATTTT